The 27 T cell receptor beta chains presented below share a single source sample, sequenced in a study of T cells in localized non-small cell lung cancer. Some clones are missing from TCRdb's copy, which holds only in-frame ones; the method was immunoSEQ multiplex PCR. The table records approximately 80,000 clones, around 82% of them present only once. Source: peripheral blood, taken before any cancer treatment. The source is a female donor of 60 years or more with stage I lung adenocarcinoma.

The chain links TRBV7-2 to TRBJ2-2, with D uncertain. The V end was cut by 5 bases, the J end by 4 bases, with 11 bases between. This CDR3 spans 14 amino acids. Germline V gene data show CDR1 as SGHTA and CDR2 as FQGNSA. The CDR3 here is CASSLRRSTGELFF. Here the CDR3 DNA reads TGTGCCAGCAGCCTCAGAAGGAGCACCGGGGAGCTGTTTTTT.

The chain combines TRBV6-1 with TRBJ1-4; unclear D gene. Germline V CDR1 and CDR2: MNHNS, SASEGT. CDR3 length: 13 amino acids. V lost 8 bases to trimming and J lost 0 bases, with 7 bases between them. CDR3 residues: CASREPTNEKLFF. The DNA of the CDR3 is TGTGCCAGCCGGGAACCAACTAATGAAAAACTGTTTTTT.

This sequence joins TRBV2 and TRBJ2-1, with D possibly matching TRBD2 (5 bases). V shed 6 bases and J shed 7 bases, with 13 bases lying between them. The CDR3 runs 13 residues. CDR1 SNHLY and CDR2 FYNNEI come from the germline V gene. The CDR3 is CASSRDSFNEQFF. Written as DNA, the CDR3 is TGTGCCAGCAGCCGGGATTCGTTTAATGAGCAGTTCTTC.

The chain links TRBV7-9 to TRBJ1-1, with 12 bases fitting TRBD1. CDR1 and CDR2 from the germline V gene are SEHNR and FQNEAQ (reference sequence). Trimming at V came to 5 bases and at J to 5 bases, leaving 6 bases not matched to a gene. This CDR3 is built from 15 residues. This CDR3 reads CASSPRDRGQTEAFF. The CDR3 DNA is TGTGCCAGCAGCCCCCGGGACAGGGGGCAGACTGAAGCTTTCTTT.

The V and J genes are TRBV6-5 and TRBJ2-3, with TRBD2 as a possible D gene (6 bases). Germline V lookup: CDR1 MNHEY, CDR2 SVGAGI. The ends were cut back, 5 bases at V and 2 bases at J, with 11 bases in the middle. The CDR3 spans 14 residues. The chain's CDR3 is CASSPGTHTDTQYF. CDR3 bases: TGTGCCAGCAGTCCCGGGACTCACACAGATACGCAGTATTTT.

The chain couples TRBV29-1 to TRBJ2-3, with D perhaps matching TRBD2 (6 bases). Germline lookup yields CDR1 SQVTM and CDR2 ANQGSEA. Trimming removed 6 bases at V and 5 bases at J, with 18 bases between. CDR3 length: 14 amino acids. Written as DNA, the CDR3 is TGCAGCGTGGTTGGCAGGGCGGGAAGAGATACGCAGTATTTT. Its protein is CSVVGRAGRDTQYF.

The chain is built from TRBV19 and TRBJ1-2; D uncertain. Trimming removed 7 bases at V and 5 bases at J, with 20 bases between. Germline lookup yields CDR1 LNHDA and CDR2 SQIVND (reference sequence). CDR3 length equals 15 residues. CDR3 amino acids: CASKKLGSLEYGYTF. The CDR3 DNA reads TGTGCCAGTAAAAAATTGGGCAGCCTGGAGTATGGCTACACCTTC.

V and J are TRBV27 and TRBJ2-1; possibly TRBD2 for D (6 bases). V lost 6 bases and J 2 bases, leaving 14 bases between the germline ends. CDR1 is MNHEY, CDR2 SMNVEV, per germline (reference sequence). CDR3 length: 15 amino acids. CDR3 sequence reads: CASRPLAVTYNEQFF. The DNA for the CDR3 is TGTGCCAGCAGACCACTAGCCGTAACCTACAATGAGCAGTTCTTC.

This sequence joins TRBV5-6 and TRBJ1-2, with TRBD1 as a possible D gene (5 bases). CDR1 and CDR2 (germline): SGHDT, YYEEEE. V was cut by 0 bases and J by 3 bases, with 9 bases left in between. The CDR3 spans 14 residues. This CDR3 is CASSLGDGHYGYTF. CDR3 in DNA: TGTGCCAGCAGCTTGGGGGACGGCCACTATGGCTACACCTTC.

J is TRBJ1-1 and V is TRBV6-5, with 7 bases aligning to TRBD1. In germline, CDR1 is MNHEY, CDR2 SVGAGI. The ends lost 0 bases at V and 4 bases at J; junction bases unmatched: 8. This CDR3 has 16 residues. The CDR3 sequence: CASSYSIGAGGTEAFF. CDR3 nucleotides: TGTGCCAGCAGTTACTCGATCGGGGCAGGGGGCACTGAAGCTTTCTTT.

This CDR3 is CASSHPGGSANEQYF. CDR3 in DNA: TGTGCCAGTAGCCACCCCGGGGGGTCCGCCAACGAGCAGTACTTC. The V and J genes are TRBV19 and TRBJ2-7; TRBD2 agrees at 7 bases. The J segment lost 5 bases and the V segment lost 6 bases, leaving 13 bases of the junction unmatched. In germline, CDR1 is LNHDA, CDR2 SQIVND (reference sequence). The CDR3 loop spans 15 amino acids.

Comment on this clone: Other DNA sequences within the sample encode an identical CDR3. The chain joins TRBV5-6 to TRBJ1-2; tentatively, D is TRBD1 (5 bases). With 2 bases removed from V and 4 bases from J, the gap between germline ends came to 6 bases. CDR3 length equals 12 residues. Germline V gene lookup returns CDR1 SGHDT and CDR2 YYEEEE. The CDR3 protein is CASSLRGYGYTF. CDR3 bases: TGTGCCAGCAGCTTAAGGGGCTATGGCTACACCTTC.

This chain uses TRBV7-8 with TRBJ2-3, with a possible D match to TRBD2 (5 bases). Germline V CDR1 and CDR2: SGHVS, FQNEAQ. Trimming took 1 base from V and 0 from J, leaving 20 bases between them. This CDR3 region has 19 residues. The DNA for the CDR3 is TGTGCCAGCAGCTTAGTCCTAAGCGGATGGGCATCCAGCACAGATACGCAGTATTTT. It encodes CASSLVLSGWASSTDTQYF.

The chain links TRBV30 to TRBJ1-1; 8 bases line up with TRBD1. With 1 base clipped from V and 6 bases from J, the junction kept 4 bases outside the gene matches. The length of the CDR3 is 13 residues. Germline loops: CDR1 GTSNPN, CDR2 SVGIG (reference sequence). Here the CDR3 reads CAWSGTGTPEAFF. The CDR3 DNA reads TGTGCCTGGAGTGGGACAGGGACGCCTGAAGCTTTCTTT.

The CDR3 protein is CATKPGQGAYEQYF. The CDR3 DNA is TGTGCCACCAAACCGGGACAGGGGGCGTACGAGCAGTACTTC. The genes are TRBV15 and TRBJ2-7; 12 bases map to TRBD1. CDR3 length equals 14 residues. Unmatched junction bases numbered 5, after V lost 7 bases and J lost 4 bases. Germline loops: CDR1 LNHNV, CDR2 YYDKDF (reference sequence).

The chain employs TRBV29-1 and TRBJ2-7; 7 bases agree with TRBD1. V shed 6 bases and J 5 bases; nucleotides not matched to a gene: 7. Germline values: CDR1 SQVTM, CDR2 ANQGSEA. The CDR3 is 12 residues long. The CDR3 nucleotides read TGCAGCGTCCAAACAGGGGTCCACGAGCAGTACTTC. Translating gives CSVQTGVHEQYF.

The chain carries TRBV6-5 and TRBJ1-2, with TRBD1 matching 9 bases. The CDR3 length is 15 residues. Germline trimming cut 4 bases from V and 7 bases from J; bases unmatched to any gene: 10. CDR1 and CDR2 from the germline V gene are MNHEY and SVGAGI. The CDR3 is CASSLGQGFRAGYTF. CDR3 coding DNA: TGTGCCAGCAGTTTGGGACAGGGATTTCGGGCTGGCTACACCTTC.

The chain has TRBV5-4 and TRBJ2-7, with a possible D match to TRBD1 (5 bases). This CDR3 has 13 amino acids. The germline CDR1 and CDR2 sequences are SGHNT and YYREEE (reference sequence). V was trimmed by 4 bases and J by 11 bases, leaving 19 bases between them. CDR3 bases: TGTGCCAGCAGCCCCGAGTTGGATGTAGGGGAGTACTTC. It encodes CASSPELDVGEYF.

This clone was recorded only once. This chain uses TRBV2 with TRBJ2-5; 9 bases agree with TRBD2. This CDR3 has 14 residues. V was clipped by 4 bases and J by 1 base; unmatched bases: 1. CDR1 and CDR2 (germline): SNHLY, FYNNEI. CDR3 nucleotides: TGTGCCAGCAGTGGTAGCGGGGGCCAAGAGACCCAGTACTTC. As protein: CASSGSGGQETQYF.

This clone appeared a few times. The CDR3 DNA reads TGTGCCAGCAGCGTCTACCCGGAGGTTAACACTGAAGCTTTCTTT. The encoded protein is CASSVYPEVNTEAFF. The gene calls are TRBV9 and TRBJ1-1; D not resolved. Germline lookup yields CDR1 SGDLS and CDR2 YYNGEE. This CDR3 region has 15 residues. V was cut by 2 bases and J by 2 bases, with 13 bases left in between.

This chain joins TRBV7-2 and TRBJ2-2; TRBD1 might be the D (5 bases). The germline V gene has CDR1 SGHTA and CDR2 FQGNSA. V shed 5 bases and J shed 0 bases, with 19 bases lying between them. The CDR3 contains 18 residues. The CDR3 DNA reads as TGTGCCAGCAGCCGACGACAGACGTCAAACGCGAACACCGGGGAGCTGTTTTTT. It specifies CASSRRQTSNANTGELFF.

This clone was counted between two and nine times. The J gene is TRBJ1-5, the V gene TRBV6-5, with TRBD1 matching 8 bases. The CDR3 has 15 residues. Unmatched junction bases numbered 5, after V lost 7 bases and J lost 0 bases. The germline V gene has CDR1 MNHEY and CDR2 SVGAGI. In nucleotides, the CDR3 is TGTGCCAGCACCTCAGGACAGGGTAGCAATCAGCCCCAGCATTTT. It specifies CASTSGQGSNQPQHF.

This sequence joins TRBV7-2 and TRBJ1-2; no firm D call. Germline V gene sequence: CDR1 SGHTA, CDR2 FQGNSA. The CDR3 has 15 residues. The V gene lost 1 base and the J gene lost 5 bases, with 14 bases spanning the gap. The CDR3 DNA is TGTGCCAGCAGCTTAGAACCGGAAGGCCTTTATGGCTACACCTTC. Its protein is CASSLEPEGLYGYTF.

Only one count was recorded for this clone. The rearrangement joins TRBV19 to TRBJ2-2; D is uncertain. Trimming left V 6 bases short and J 6 bases short, with 11 bases between. CDR3 length: 13 amino acids. Germline CDR1 is LNHDA and CDR2 is SQIVND (reference sequence). CDR3 amino acids: CASRIGVAGELFF. In nucleotides, the CDR3 is TGTGCCAGTAGAATCGGTGTGGCCGGGGAGCTGTTTTTT.

The J gene is TRBJ2-2, the V gene TRBV7-6; D is tentatively TRBD1 or TRBD2 (6 bases each). The CDR3 contains 15 residues. V was shortened by 7 bases and J by 6 bases, with 18 bases between the two germline ends. CDR1 and CDR2 from the germline V gene are SGHVS and FNYEAQ. In DNA, the CDR3 is TGTGCCAGCACCAAGATCAGGGGCGGGGCCGGGGAGCTGTTTTTT. This codes for CASTKIRGGAGELFF. The variable domain in full, completed from reference TRBV7-6 and TRBJ2-2, reads GAGVSQSPRYKVTKRGQDVALRCDPISGHVSLYWYRQALGQGPEFLTYFNYEAQQDKSGLPNDRFSAERPEGSISTLTIQRTEQRDSAMYRCASTKIRGGAGELFFGEGSRLTVL.

The chain joins TRBV2 to TRBJ1-5; TRBD1 is a possible D gene (5 bases). Deletions cut 5 bases from V and 6 bases from J, with 17 bases between. CDR1 and CDR2 from the germline V gene are SNHLY and FYNNEI. This CDR3 is 15 amino acids long. The CDR3 bases are TGTGCCAGCAGTATCAGGGATGGGGTAGGTCAGCCCCAGCATTTT. This encodes CASSIRDGVGQPQHF. The full variable domain, its missing parts supplied by reference TRBV2 and TRBJ1-5, is EPEVTQTPSHQVTQMGQEVILRCVPISNHLYFYWYRQILGQKVEFLVSFYNNEISEKSEIFDDQFSVERPDGSNFTLKIRSTKLEDSAMYFCASSIRDGVGQPQHFGDGTRLSIL.

Details on this clone: The sample holds other DNA sequences that translate to the same CDR3. The chain joins TRBV25-1 to TRBJ1-2; D remains ambiguous. V was pared by 1 base and J by 8 bases, with 8 bases between. There are 12 residues in the CDR3. Germline V CDR1 and CDR2: MGHDK, SYGVNS. Here the CDR3 reads CASSELYWGYTF. Here the CDR3 DNA reads TGTGCCAGCAGTGAATTATACTGGGGCTACACCTTC.